This T cell receptor (beta chain) was sequenced for a study of post-analysis software for immune sequencing data. Study-wide context: The disease courses covered relapsing-remitting, secondary progressive and progressive-relapsing multiple sclerosis.

Per the germline V gene, CDR1 is DFQATT and CDR2 is SNEGSKA (reference sequence). Trimming took 6 bases from V and 3 from J, leaving 5 bases between them. The CDR3 is made up of 10 amino acids. Overall study findings and caveats: Patients had higher frequencies than controls of roughly five TRBV segments, including TRBV5-6, TRBV5-1 and TRBV20-1.

Worth noting for this clonotype: The antigen remains unidentified.

cDNA libraries for TCR beta contained unique molecular identifiers. One entry per CDR3 protein results from TCRdb running MiXCR on the PCR reads. The table lists fewer than 600,000 distinct CDR3 sequences, 45% of them singletons. Input material: blood. This chain connects TRBV20-1 to TRBJ2-5; no clear D gene. The sequence was obtained from a girl between 10 and 17 years old with multiple sclerosis. The CDR3 nucleotides read TGCAGTGCCCTGAAAGAGACCCAGTACTTC. The encoded protein is CSALKETQYF.